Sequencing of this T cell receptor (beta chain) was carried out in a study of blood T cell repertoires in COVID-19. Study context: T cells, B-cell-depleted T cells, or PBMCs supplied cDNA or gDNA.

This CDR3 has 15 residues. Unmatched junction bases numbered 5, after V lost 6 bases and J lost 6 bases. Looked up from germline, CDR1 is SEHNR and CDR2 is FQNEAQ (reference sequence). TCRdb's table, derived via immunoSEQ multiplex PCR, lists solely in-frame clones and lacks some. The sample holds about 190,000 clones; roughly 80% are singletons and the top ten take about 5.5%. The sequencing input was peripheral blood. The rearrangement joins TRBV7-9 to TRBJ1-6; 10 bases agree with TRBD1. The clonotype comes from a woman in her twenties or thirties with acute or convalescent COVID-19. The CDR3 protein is CASSRQGAVNSPLHF. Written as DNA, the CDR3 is TGTGCCAGCAGTCGACAGGGGGCGGTTAATTCACCCCTCCACTTT.